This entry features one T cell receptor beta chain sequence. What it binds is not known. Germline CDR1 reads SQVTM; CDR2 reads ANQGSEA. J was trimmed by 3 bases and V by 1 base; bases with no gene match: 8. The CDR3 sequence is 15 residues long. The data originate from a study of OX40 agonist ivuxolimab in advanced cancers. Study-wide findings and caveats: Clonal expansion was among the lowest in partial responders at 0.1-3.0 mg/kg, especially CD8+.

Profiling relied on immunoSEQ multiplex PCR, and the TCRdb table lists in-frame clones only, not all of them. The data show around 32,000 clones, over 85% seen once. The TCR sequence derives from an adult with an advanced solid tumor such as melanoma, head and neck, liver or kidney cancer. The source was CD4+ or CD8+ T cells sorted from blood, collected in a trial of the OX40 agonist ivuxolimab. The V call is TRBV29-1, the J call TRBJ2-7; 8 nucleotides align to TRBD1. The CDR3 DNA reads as TGCAGCGTTGAAGTGGCAGGGGGCGGACACTACGAGCAGTACTTC. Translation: CSVEVAGGGHYEQYF.